This TCR beta chain is drawn from a study of OX40 agonist ivuxolimab in advanced cancers. Study information: Ivuxolimab, an agonist antibody against OX40 (CD134), was given to patients.

Only in-frame clones appear in the TCRdb table, and some are missing; sequencing was by immunoSEQ multiplex PCR. The sample shows tens of thousands of clones, roughly four fifths of them seen only once. Germline V gene lookup returns CDR1 MNHEY and CDR2 SMNVEV (reference sequence). V lost 3 bases and J lost 7, with 7 bases in between. This CDR3 has 11 amino acids. V usage is TRBV27 and J usage is TRBJ2-7; no firm D call. The origin of this receptor is an adult with an advanced solid tumor such as melanoma, head and neck, liver or kidney cancer. The sequencing used CD4+ or CD8+ T cells sorted from blood, collected in a trial of the OX40 agonist ivuxolimab. The CDR3 region has the DNA TGTGCCAGCAGTTTGGGGTCGGAGCAGTACTTC. Translation: CASSLGSEQYF.